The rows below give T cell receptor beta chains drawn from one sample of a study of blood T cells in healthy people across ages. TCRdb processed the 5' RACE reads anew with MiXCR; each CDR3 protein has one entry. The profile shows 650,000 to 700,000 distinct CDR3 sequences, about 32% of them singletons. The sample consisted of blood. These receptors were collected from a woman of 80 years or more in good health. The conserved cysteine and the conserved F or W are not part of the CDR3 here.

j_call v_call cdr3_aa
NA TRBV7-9 ASSLDTTSYEQY
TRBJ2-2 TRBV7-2 ASSDRGRWRPGELF
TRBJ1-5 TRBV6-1 ASTPGQINQPQH
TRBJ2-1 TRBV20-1 SAPPPTGAYNEQF
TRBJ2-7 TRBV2 ASSERGQRTYEQY
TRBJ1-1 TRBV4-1 ASSLRESTGTGGTEAF
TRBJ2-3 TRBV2 ASSEVRGAYTDTQY
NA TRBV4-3 ASSPRQGAYSYNEQY
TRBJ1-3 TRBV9 ASSVEPRTSSGNTIY
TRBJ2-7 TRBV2 ASSAGSSVLSSYEQY
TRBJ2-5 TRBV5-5 ASSLGGQGAWETQY
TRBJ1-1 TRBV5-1 ASSLGHMNTEAF
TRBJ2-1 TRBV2 ASSLSGTGYNEQF
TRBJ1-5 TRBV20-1 SARKIGNSNQPQH
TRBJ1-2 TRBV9 ASSVGTGGGYGYT
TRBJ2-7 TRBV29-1 SVESGGAYEQY
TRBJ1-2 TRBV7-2 ASSSLQYGGAGYT
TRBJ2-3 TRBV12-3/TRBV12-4 ASIGTSGYTDAQY
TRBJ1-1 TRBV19 ASSIWQNTEAF
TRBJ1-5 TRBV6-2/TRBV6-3 ASSYGQGVGSNQPQH
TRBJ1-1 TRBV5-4 ASSFFRDTEAF
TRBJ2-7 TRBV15 ATSSSGGPQY
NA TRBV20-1 SAAGGDYSEQF
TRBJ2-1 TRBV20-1 SAPTGLAGGINKQF
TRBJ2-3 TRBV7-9 ASSPMVITDTQY
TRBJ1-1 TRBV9 ASTSRAGGEAF
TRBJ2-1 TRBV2 ASSPGRGPYNEQF
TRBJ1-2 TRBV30 AWSGHQGTGGYT
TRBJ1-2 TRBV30 AWREHNYGYT
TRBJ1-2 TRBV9 ASSVAGRGHGYT
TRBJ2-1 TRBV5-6 ASTEERASGNLEQF
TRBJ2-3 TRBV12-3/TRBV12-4 ASWQGRKRADTQY
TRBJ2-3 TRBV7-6 ASSSYTSDYTDTQY
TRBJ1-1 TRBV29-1 SVGRQGTEAF
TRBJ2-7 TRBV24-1 ATRGAPEQY
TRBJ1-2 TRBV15 ATSRASNYGYT
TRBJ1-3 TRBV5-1 ASSLVSGGGNTIY
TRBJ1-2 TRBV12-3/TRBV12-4 ASSFGSRNYGYT
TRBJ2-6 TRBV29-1 SVTRDIDSGANVLT
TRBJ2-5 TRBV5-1 ASSLGARANQETQY
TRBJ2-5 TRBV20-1 RARPSGLSQEAQY
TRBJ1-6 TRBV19 ASRRDRGGEDSPLH
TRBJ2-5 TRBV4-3 ASSPGGRTGETQY
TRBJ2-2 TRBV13 ASSHWDRDRNTGELF